The sample holds many counts of the clone carrying this T cell receptor (beta chain). In germline, CDR1 is SGHRS, CDR2 YFSETQ. J gave up 7 bases and V 3 bases, and 4 bases lay outside the gene matches. The CDR3 runs 13 residues. These data originate in a study of early T cells in non-severe SARS-CoV-2 infection. Study overall: Bulk RNA isolated from unsorted whole blood underwent sequencing; chains were not paired.

cDNA molecules, individually, were tagged with unique molecular identifiers. Via MiXCR, TCRdb re-called the 5' RACE reads, giving one row per CDR3 protein. The sample includes roughly 110,000 distinct CDR3 sequences, around 10% of them seen just once. The clonotype was recovered from an adult who was a healthcare worker with PCR-confirmed SARS-CoV-2 infection or an uninfected control (not recorded which). The rearrangement links TRBV5-1 to TRBJ1-2; TRBD1 aligns across 9 bases. The sequencing input was whole blood. The CDR3 sequence: CASSSGQGSGYTF. The CDR3, as DNA: TGCGCCAGCAGCTCCGGACAGGGGTCTGGCTACACCTTC.